A single sample is the source of the 5 T cell receptor beta chains below, sequenced in a study of immune heterogeneity within non-small cell lung tumors (dated by TCRdb to 2016 to 2019). Sequencing took place on a HiSeq X Ten. The TCR beta CDR3 region was amplified with a multiplex PCR system whose first round of approximately 10 cycles used 32 V-gene forward primers and 13 J-gene reverse primers. Using fastp at Q25 and MiXCR, TCRdb reprocessed the public reads and kept productive beta chains. When rows share a CDR3 protein, they turn into one entry using the most common DNA and genes. The sample table shows 7,500 to 10,000 distinct CDR3 sequences, and approximately 31% are seen once. The top ten hold approximately 10% of the sample. The TCR template was genomic DNA extracted from bulk tumor tissue, and 500 to 650 ng of gDNA was amplified for each sample. Multiple biopsies per primary tumor were taken during surgery, spaced as far apart as possible within the tumor mass. The study cohort was described as untreated, and patients were newly diagnosed NSCLC cases undergoing curative surgery.

Input material: lung tumor tissue. These receptors originate from a man between 60 and 75 years old with non-small cell lung cancer.

This clonotype occurred once. Mismatch with germline at one junction end may stem from a read error. The chain combines TRBV15 with TRBJ1-3; possible D gene TRBD1, 5 bases. Germline CDR1 reads LNHNV; CDR2 reads YYDKDF (reference sequence). The CDR3 loop spans 15 amino acids. The CDR3 DNA reads TGTGCCACCAGCAGAGAGGAGGGGCCCGGAAACACCGTATATTTT. Encoded protein: CATSREEGPGNTVYF.

This clonotype was detected once. This chain joins TRBV7-3 and TRBJ2-2; perhaps TRBD1 as D (5 bases). Germline values: CDR1 SGHTA, CDR2 FQGTGA. Deletions cut 5 bases from V and 5 bases from J, with 9 bases between. The CDR3 contains 13 residues. The CDR3 DNA is TGTGCCAGCAGCGCCCAGGGTACCGGGGAGCTGTTTTTT. This gives the protein CASSAQGTGELFF.

This clonotype is labeled medium-sized (0.01 to 0.1%). The V gene is TRBV3-1, the J gene TRBJ1-2, with D unresolved. There are 14 residues in the CDR3. Germline V gives CDR1 LGHDT, CDR2 YNNKEL (reference sequence). The V end lost 1 base, the J end lost 8 bases, and 14 bases lay between the germline ends. In DNA form, the CDR3 reads TGTGCCAGCAGCCAAGTGGCAGCGGGAAACGGCTACACCTTC. It yields the protein CASSQVAAGNGYTF.

In its sample, this clonotype ranks as medium-sized. The chain has TRBV6-1 and TRBJ1-5, with D hard to call. Germline CDR1 MNHNS, CDR2 SASEGT. Trimming shortened V by 1 base and J by 3 bases, and 13 bases separated the two germline ends. The CDR3 covers 16 residues. In DNA form, the CDR3 reads TGTGCCAGCAGTGAAGGCGGCATGCAGCACAATCAGCCCCAGCATTTT. Encoded protein: CASSEGGMQHNQPQHF.

The sample holds many counts of this clonotype. The chain couples TRBV6-2 or TRBV6-3 to TRBJ2-1; D ambiguous. V gave up 5 bases and J gave up 0 bases, with 8 bases separating them. The CDR3 is 14 amino acids. Germline CDR1 and CDR2: MNHEY and SVGEGT. The CDR3 DNA sequence: TGTGCCAGCAGTGCAAGTTCCTCCTACAATGAGCAGTTCTTC. This sequence encodes CASSASSSYNEQFF.